A single sample is the source of the 21 T cell receptor beta chains below, sequenced in a study of shared clonotypes between healthy human individuals. Produced via immunoSEQ multiplex PCR; TCRdb's table is partial and in-frame only. The sample has 1,400,000 or so clones, 98% seen once; the top ten hold 0.36%. The sample comprised naive CD4+ T cells sorted from blood. The sample's subset: CD45RA+ positively selected. The receptors shown here come from a man in his thirties or forties in good health.

V is TRBV9 and J is TRBJ2-7; the D gene could be TRBD1 or TRBD2 (6 bases each). Trimming left V 6 bases short and J 5 bases short, with 18 bases between. CDR3 length: 14 residues. Germline-derived CDR1 and CDR2 are SGDLS and YYNGEE. For the CDR3, the DNA is TGTGCCAGCACCTTATCCCCGGGGGCGAACGAGCAGTACTTC. Amino acids: CASTLSPGANEQYF.

The chain couples TRBV2 to TRBJ2-7; TRBD2 matches at 10 bases. The CDR3 runs to 14 residues. V gave up 7 bases and J gave up 4 bases; unmatched junction bases: 7. In germline, CDR1 is SNHLY, CDR2 FYNNEI. Here the CDR3 reads CASTGLAGDYEQYF. CDR3 coding DNA: TGTGCCAGCACAGGCCTAGCGGGGGATTACGAGCAGTACTTC.

This rearrangement joins TRBV30 to TRBJ1-4; TRBD1 might be the D (6 bases). V was trimmed by 6 bases and J by 4 bases, leaving 12 bases between them. The length of the CDR3 is 13 residues. CDR1 and CDR2 from the germline V gene are GTSNPN and SVGIG (reference sequence). The CDR3 region has the DNA TGTGCCTGTACCGGACAGAATAATGAAAAACTGTTTTTT. Protein: CACTGQNNEKLFF.

V is TRBV5-1 and J is TRBJ1-2; D is uncertain. The CDR3 runs to 16 residues. The germline V and J ends were trimmed by 0 bases and 2 bases, with 14 bases remaining between them. Germline V CDR1 and CDR2: SGHRS, YFSETQ. CDR3 residues: CASSLVGAGSNYGYTF. The CDR3 DNA sequence: TGCGCCAGCAGCTTGGTTGGCGCAGGATCCAACTATGGCTACACCTTC.

The rearrangement uses TRBV5-4 and TRBJ2-1, with TRBD2 identical over 8 bases. Germline V CDR1 and CDR2: SGHNT, YYREEE (reference sequence). The CDR3 runs 16 residues. With V trimmed by 4 bases and J by 4 bases, 10 bases remained unmatched. The CDR3 sequence is CASSPPGLGVYNEQFF. The CDR3 DNA sequence: TGTGCCAGCAGCCCTCCGGGACTAGGGGTGTACAATGAGCAGTTCTTC.

The rearrangement links TRBV30 to TRBJ1-2; no clear D. The CDR3 length is 11 residues. Germline-derived CDR1 and CDR2 are GTSNPN and SVGIG (reference sequence). V was clipped by 3 bases and J by 4 bases, with 6 bases between them. The CDR3 loop is CAWRSRYGYTF. The CDR3 region has the DNA TGTGCCTGGAGATCCCGCTATGGCTACACCTTC.

V usage is TRBV5-1 and J usage is TRBJ2-1; the D is unclear. Per the germline V gene, CDR1 is SGHRS and CDR2 is YFSETQ. The CDR3 length is 14 residues. The V gene lost 4 bases and the J gene lost 0 bases, with 8 bases spanning the gap. CDR3 sequence (DNA): TGCGCCAGCAGCACGGCCATCTCCTACAATGAGCAGTTCTTC. This translates into CASSTAISYNEQFF. The variable domain in full, completed from reference TRBV5-1 and TRBJ2-1, reads KAGVTQTPRYLIKTRGQQVTLSCSPISGHRSVSWYQQTPGQGLQFLFEYFSETQRNKGNFPGRFSGRQFSNSRSEMNVSTLELGDSALYLCASSTAISYNEQFFGPGTRLTVL.

This chain connects TRBV28 to TRBJ2-3, with 12 bases aligning to TRBD2. Germline CDR1 and CDR2: MDHEN and SYDVKM. The J segment lost 4 bases and the V segment lost 1 base, leaving 3 bases of the junction unmatched. This CDR3 contains 16 residues. The CDR3 sequence: CASSLSSGRAPDTQYF. In DNA, the CDR3 is TGTGCCAGCAGTTTATCTAGCGGGAGGGCGCCAGATACGCAGTATTTT.

This CDR3 reads CASSFLESEQYF. The DNA for the CDR3 is TGTGCCAGCAGTTTCCTAGAGAGCGAGCAGTACTTC. This sequence joins TRBV28 and TRBJ2-7, with D hard to call. Germline CDR1 and CDR2: MDHEN and SYDVKM. V lost 3 bases and J 6 bases, leaving 9 bases between the germline ends. The CDR3 runs to 12 residues.

This clone was recorded only once. The V gene is TRBV4-1, the J gene TRBJ2-7; weak D call: TRBD1 (6 bases). V was clipped by 1 base and J by 3 bases, with 10 bases between them. The CDR3 runs to 14 residues. Per germline, CDR1 MGHRA and CDR2 YSYEKL. Here the CDR3 DNA reads TGCGCCAGCAGCCAAGTCAACAGGGTCTACGAGCAGTACTTC. It encodes CASSQVNRVYEQYF.

In DNA, the CDR3 is TGTGCCAGCTCACCACGATTTTCGATGGACAGGGATGGCTACACCTTC. This translates into CASSPRFSMDRDGYTF. The chain employs TRBV18 and TRBJ1-2, with 8 bases aligning to TRBD1. After removal of 1 base from V and 6 bases from J, the junction contained 10 bases not matched to a gene. The CDR3 spans 16 residues. The germline CDR1 and CDR2 sequences are KGHSH and LQKENI.

The genes are TRBV7-3 and TRBJ2-1; 11 bases are shared with TRBD2. The V segment lost 10 bases and the J segment 9 bases; nucleotides outside the gene matches: 11. Germline CDR1 SGHTA, CDR2 FQGTGA. The CDR3 covers 14 residues. CDR3 loop: CATRIAGGRGEQFF. CDR3 sequence (DNA): TGTGCCACCAGGATAGCGGGAGGGAGGGGTGAGCAGTTCTTC.

The J gene is TRBJ2-3, the V gene TRBV5-4; D unclear. The germline V gene encodes CDR1 SGHNT and CDR2 YYREEE (reference sequence). V dropped 4 bases and J dropped 6 bases, with 12 bases sitting between them. The CDR3 spans 13 residues. The CDR3, as DNA: TGTGCCAGCAGCCAAAGGTCTATGGATACGCAGTATTTT. It yields the protein CASSQRSMDTQYF.

This CDR3 reads CASSLGQSLAKNIQYF. The CDR3 DNA is TGTGCCAGCAGCCTGGGACAGAGCCTAGCCAAAAACATTCAGTACTTC. The chain joins TRBV5-8 to TRBJ2-4; TRBD1 matches 7 bases. The CDR3 consists of 16 residues. V shed 4 bases and J 0 bases; nucleotides not matched to a gene: 7. The V gene's germline CDR1 is SGHTS and CDR2 YDEGEE.

This clone was detected once. CDR3 loop: CASSGTLFGQGSTDTQYF. The CDR3 DNA reads as TGTGCCAGCAGCGGGACTCTGTTCGGTCAGGGAAGCACAGATACGCAGTATTTT. The V call is TRBV9, the J call TRBJ2-3; D might be TRBD1 or TRBD2, each matching 5 bases. The CDR3 spans 18 residues. Germline V gene data show CDR1 as SGDLS and CDR2 as YYNGEE. The V end was cut by 3 bases, the J end by 0 bases, with 20 bases between.

This sequence joins TRBV25-1 and TRBJ1-5; 7 nucleotides match TRBD1. The germline gives CDR1 MGHDK, CDR2 SYGVNS. V lost 3 bases to trimming and J lost 8 bases; unmatched junction nucleotides: 4. The CDR3 is 13 amino acids. The CDR3 reads CASSDKGAEPQHF. For the CDR3, the DNA is TGTGCCAGCAGTGATAAGGGGGCAGAGCCCCAGCATTTT.

This chain links TRBV6-1 with TRBJ2-7; D is unresolved. Per the germline V gene, CDR1 is MNHNS and CDR2 is SASEGT. The length of the CDR3 is 13 residues. V dropped 7 bases and J dropped 5 bases, with 15 bases sitting between them. The CDR3 here is CASKRLLYDEQYF. DNA for the CDR3: TGTGCCAGCAAACGACTCCTTTACGACGAGCAGTACTTC.

The CDR3 DNA is TGTGCCAGTAGTATCGACCCCACTAGCGATGAGCAGTTCTTC. This sequence encodes CASSIDPTSDEQFF. This chain uses TRBV19 with TRBJ2-1, with TRBD2 matching over 7 bases. This CDR3 comprises 14 residues. V was pared by 3 bases and J by 8 bases, with 7 bases of the junction left unmatched. Germline CDR1 is LNHDA and CDR2 is SQIVND (reference sequence).

The chain has TRBV11-3 and TRBJ2-3; maybe TRBD2 (5 bases). CDR1 is SGHNT and CDR2 is YENEEA in the germline V gene. The CDR3 spans 13 residues. The V and J ends lost 7 bases and 6 bases respectively, with 14 bases between them. The CDR3 DNA reads as TGTGCCAGCAATAAACCCGGGGAGGATACGCAGTATTTT. Its protein is CASNKPGEDTQYF.

The CDR3 spells CASSRDRAAEKLFF. The CDR3 bases are TGTGCCAGTAGCAGGGACAGGGCGGCGGAAAAACTGTTTTTT. The V and J genes are TRBV19 and TRBJ1-4, with 9 bases matching TRBD1. Losses at the gene ends were 6 bases for V and 8 bases for J; bases not matched to a gene: 7. The CDR3 spans 14 residues. Germline V gene data show CDR1 as LNHDA and CDR2 as SQIVND (reference sequence).

The chain is built from TRBV10-3 and TRBJ2-7; TRBD1 aligns across 7 bases. The CDR3 extends over 13 amino acids. V dropped 7 bases and J dropped 7; count of bases not matched to a gene: 10. Germline CDR1 reads ENHRY; CDR2 reads SYGVKD. The CDR3 reads CAINPGQSDEQYF. CDR3 bases: TGTGCCATCAACCCGGGACAGTCTGATGAGCAGTACTTC.